This T cell receptor beta chain was found in a study of T cell repertoires in cytomegalovirus infection. Overall study context: Public TCR beta signatures provided an indication of both CMV infection and a matching HLA type.

Study outcomes and limitations: Cumulative public TCR beta family frequency identified carriers of CMV plus the relevant HLA. The study found HLA-C-restricted CMV-specific TCR beta clonotypes dominating the ex vivo response.

TCRdb re-derived calls from the reads in MiXCR, one entry per CDR3 protein. The sample consists of around 100,000 distinct CDR3 sequences, over 9.5% of them appearing once. For this clonotype: Antigen: not known.

The germline V and J ends were trimmed by 0 bases and 8 bases, with 16 bases remaining between them. Germline values: CDR1 SGHDN, CDR2 FVKESK. This CDR3 comprises 15 residues. What was sequenced was PBMCs, sequenced either directly or after in vitro stimulation (not recorded which). The sequence was collected from a human donor in good health (CMV status not recorded). Some clones in this sample may be carry-over from other donors' samples. V gene TRBV14 combines with J gene TRBJ1-2, with D uncertain. As DNA, the CDR3 is TGTGCCAGCAGCCAAGACAGGAGACACTCAAGCGGCTACACCTTC. This codes for CASSQDRRHSSGYTF.